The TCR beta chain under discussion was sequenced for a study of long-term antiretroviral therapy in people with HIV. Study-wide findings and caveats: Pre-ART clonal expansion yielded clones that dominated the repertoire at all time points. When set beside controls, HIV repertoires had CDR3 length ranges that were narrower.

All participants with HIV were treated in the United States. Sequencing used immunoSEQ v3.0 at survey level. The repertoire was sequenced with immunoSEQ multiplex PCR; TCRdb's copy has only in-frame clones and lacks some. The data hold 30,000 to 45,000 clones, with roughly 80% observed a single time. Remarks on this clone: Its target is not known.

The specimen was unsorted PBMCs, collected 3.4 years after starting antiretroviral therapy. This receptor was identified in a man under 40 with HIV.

CDR3 sequence: CASRQGSETQYF. CDR3 in DNA: TGTGCCAGCAGACAGGGTTCTGAGACCCAGTACTTC. V gene TRBV5-6 combines with J gene TRBJ2-5; tentatively, D is TRBD1 (6 bases). This CDR3 comprises 12 residues. V was shortened by 5 bases and J by 5 bases, with 10 bases between the two germline ends. Per germline, CDR1 SGHDT and CDR2 YYEEEE.